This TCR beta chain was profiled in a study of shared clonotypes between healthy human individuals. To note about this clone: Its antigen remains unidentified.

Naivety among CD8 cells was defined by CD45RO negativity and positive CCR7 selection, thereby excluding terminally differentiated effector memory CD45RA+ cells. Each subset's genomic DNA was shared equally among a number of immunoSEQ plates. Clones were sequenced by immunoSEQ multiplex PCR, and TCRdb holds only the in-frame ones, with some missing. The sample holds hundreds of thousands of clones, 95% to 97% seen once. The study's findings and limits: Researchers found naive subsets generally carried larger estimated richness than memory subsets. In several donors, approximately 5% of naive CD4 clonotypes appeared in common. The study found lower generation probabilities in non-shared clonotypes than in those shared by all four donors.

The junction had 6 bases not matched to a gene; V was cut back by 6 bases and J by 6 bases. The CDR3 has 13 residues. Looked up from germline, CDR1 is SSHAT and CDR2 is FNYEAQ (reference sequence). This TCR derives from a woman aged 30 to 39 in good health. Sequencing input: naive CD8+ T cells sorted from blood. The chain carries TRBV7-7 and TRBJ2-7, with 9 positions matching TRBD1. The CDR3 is CASSTDRGAEQYF. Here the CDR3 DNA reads TGTGCCAGCAGTACTGACAGGGGGGCCGAGCAGTACTTC. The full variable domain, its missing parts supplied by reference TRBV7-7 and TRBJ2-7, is GAGVSQSPRYKVTKRGQDVTLRCDPISSHATLYWYQQALGQGPEFLTYFNYEAQPDKSGLPSDRFSAERPEGSISTLTIQRTEQRDSAMYRCASSTDRGAEQYFGPGTRLTVT.